These 12 T cell receptor beta chains came from one sample sequenced in a study of T cells in Graves' hyperthyroidism and ophthalmopathy. From RNA transcripts, TCR beta CDR3 regions were amplified. HTBI primers drove first-round RT-PCR of the TCR CDR3. TCRdb re-derived calls from the multiplex PCR reads in MiXCR, one entry per CDR3 protein. The sample gives some 600,000 distinct CDR3 sequences, around 42% of which show up once; roughly 8.2% is in the top ten. What was sequenced was peripheral blood or thyroid tissue (not recorded which). These TCRs come from a woman aged 18-35 years with Graves' hyperthyroidism.

This clonotype was counted ten times or more. This rearrangement joins TRBV2 to TRBJ1-1; D is unclear. This CDR3 comprises 13 residues. In germline, CDR1 is SNHLY, CDR2 FYNNEI. With 4 bases removed from V and 4 bases from J, the gap between germline ends came to 10 bases. CDR3: CASSVTALTEAFF. CDR3 bases: TGTGCCAGCAGTGTAACCGCCCTCACTGAAGCTTTCTTT.

V usage is TRBV5-5 and J usage is TRBJ1-5; 7 nucleotides match TRBD1. V shed 1 base and J 4 bases; nucleotides not matched to a gene: 2. The CDR3 runs 14 residues. Germline V gene lookup returns CDR1 SGHKS and CDR2 YYEKEE (reference sequence). CDR3 DNA: TGTGCCAGCAGCTTGAAGGGGGCGAATCAGCCCCAGCATTTT. Translating gives CASSLKGANQPQHF.

As to this clonotype: A single base separates this from a much larger clone, so it may be a read error. The chain employs TRBV7-9 and TRBJ2-5; maybe TRBD2 (6 bases). Trimming removed 1 base from V and 9 bases from J, with 15 bases in between. This CDR3 has 14 amino acids. CDR1 SEHNR and CDR2 FQNEAQ come from the germline V gene (reference sequence). For the CDR3, the DNA is TGTGCCAGCAGCTTAGGCAGGACTACAGCCCCCCAGTACTTC. Its translation is CASSLGRTTAPQYF.

V usage is TRBV9 and J usage is TRBJ1-6; 9 nucleotides align to TRBD1. Germline loops: CDR1 SGDLS, CDR2 YYNGEE. The CDR3 is made up of 15 amino acids. J gave up 7 bases and V 3 bases, and 5 bases lay outside the gene matches. Here the CDR3 reads CASSGTGGANSPLHF. The CDR3 nucleotides read TGTGCCAGCAGCGGAACAGGGGGCGCGAATTCACCCCTCCACTTT.

Worth noting for this clonotype: One end of the junction is discordant with germline, which a read error may explain. The gene calls are TRBV2 and TRBJ1-2; D is uncertain. The CDR3 has 12 residues. Germline-derived CDR1 and CDR2 are SNHLY and FYNNEI. CDR3 nucleotide sequence: TGTGCCATCAGTGAAGAGCCTGGAGGCTACACCTTC. Residues: CAISEEPGGYTF.

V gene TRBV7-6 combines with J gene TRBJ1-2, with 9 bases identical to TRBD1. The CDR3 is made up of 14 amino acids. CDR1 SGHVS and CDR2 FNYEAQ come from the germline V gene. With V trimmed by 0 bases and J by 12 bases, 8 bases remained unmatched. This CDR3 reads CASSLAGQGTGNTF. As DNA, the CDR3 is TGTGCCAGCAGCTTAGCCGGACAGGGGACCGGAAACACCTTC.

This clonotype was observed at least ten times. J is TRBJ2-5 and V is TRBV29-1; TRBD1 matches at 7 bases. The CDR3 has 14 amino acids. V dropped 1 base and J dropped 5; count of bases not matched to a gene: 7. Germline V lookup: CDR1 SQVTM, CDR2 ANQGSEA. The CDR3 coding sequence is TGCAGCGTTGAAGGGGACAGAGGATTTGAGACCCAGTACTTC. As protein: CSVEGDRGFETQYF.

This chain connects TRBV25-1 to TRBJ1-2; D is unresolved. Deletions cut 1 base from V and 14 bases from J, with 14 bases between. The CDR3 has 12 residues. The V gene's germline CDR1 is MGHDK and CDR2 SYGVNS. The CDR3 loop is CASSESFQALTF. CDR3 sequence (DNA): TGTGCCAGCAGTGAATCTTTTCAGGCCCTAACCTTC.

As concerns this clonotype: This may arise from a read error, as a much more abundant clone is one base away. The V gene is TRBV7-1, the J gene TRBJ2-2; maybe TRBD2 (5 bases). TRBV7-1 counts as an open reading frame of uncertain function. The germline V and J ends were trimmed by 3 bases and 11 bases, with 13 bases remaining between them. The CDR3 covers 13 residues. CDR3 nucleotide sequence: TGTGCCAGCAGCTCCCCTAGCAGGACCGAGCTGTTTTTT. It codes for CASSSPSRTELFF.

This clonotype was seen repeatedly, ten times or more. This chain connects TRBV15 to TRBJ1-1, with unresolved D. This CDR3 spans 14 amino acids. V lost 4 bases to trimming and J lost 0 bases, with 9 bases between them. CDR1 and CDR2 (germline): LNHNV, YYDKDF (reference sequence). Written as DNA, the CDR3 is TGTGCCACCAGCAAACGGCGGGTGAACACTGAAGCTTTCTTT. Protein sequence: CATSKRRVNTEAFF.

This sequence joins TRBV20-1 and TRBJ1-5; D unclear. This CDR3 has 13 residues. V lost 2 bases and J 1 base, leaving 6 bases between the germline ends. In germline, CDR1 is DFQATT, CDR2 SNEGSKA (reference sequence). For the CDR3, the DNA is TGCAGTGCTAGAAGAACCAGCAATCAGCCCCAGCATTTT. Protein product: CSARRTSNQPQHF.

The chain employs TRBV6-6 and TRBJ1-2; a possible D gene is TRBD1 (5 bases). The CDR3 contains 11 residues. Germline loops: CDR1 MNHNY, CDR2 SVGAGI (reference sequence). Trimming left V 5 bases short and J 8 bases short, with 9 bases between. CDR3 nucleotide sequence: TGTGCCAGCAGTGGGACTGAGGGCTACACCTTC. It specifies CASSGTEGYTF.